The clone carrying this TCR beta chain was seen many times. Its antigen is not known. The data originate from a study of T-cell reconstitution after alpha-beta-depleted transplantation in children. Study outcomes and limitations: Expanded graft clones, several hundred of them, were reportedly the source of alpha-beta T cells about two months after transplant.

Germline CDR1 DFQATT, CDR2 SNEGSKA (reference sequence). This CDR3 has 16 residues. The J segment lost 0 bases and the V segment lost 1 base, leaving 0 bases of the junction unmatched. The TCRbeta library was prepared with unique molecular identifiers. In TCRdb, the PCR reads were re-called with MiXCR into one record per CDR3 protein. The sample contains hundreds of thousands of distinct CDR3 sequences, less than 15% of which appear only once. The input for sequencing was PBMCs, taken before TCRalphabeta/CD19-depleted stem cell transplant. This chain uses TRBV20-1 with TRBJ2-1; 13 positions match TRBD2. This TCR came from a girl aged 2 to 10 with congenital amegakaryocytic thrombocytopenia, due to receive a stem cell transplant. CDR3 DNA: TGCAGTGCTAGAGGGACTAGCGGGAGCTCCTACAATGAGCAGTTCTTC. Its translation: CSARGTSGSSYNEQFF.